This TCR beta chain was captured by sequencing in a study of cytomegalovirus exposure and HLA in healthy donors. CDR1 SGDLS and CDR2 YYNGEE come from the germline V gene. The CDR3 contains 12 residues. V lost 5 bases to trimming and J lost 2 bases, with 5 bases between them. Only one count was recorded for this clone. Its specificity is unknown. Study conclusions and caveats: In a later analysis, parvovirus B19, influenza, CMV and Epstein-Barr virus appeared linked to several top co-occurrence clusters. When analyzed later, a missense DCLRE1C variant was found to be linked to TCR beta V- and J-gene trimming. The classifier, whose performance was assessed in both the original and validation cohorts, reportedly diagnosed cytomegalovirus status with high specificity and sensitivity.

The PCR was carried out with 60 Vbeta primers and 13 Jbeta primers. Methods used by the authors: Around 11 million shared chains were among some 80 million unique TCR beta chains counted in a later analysis. TCRdb's copy holds only in-frame clones and misses some; the assay was immunoSEQ multiplex PCR. The DNA was the basis for D and trimming; V, J and clone size are from that table. Of about 110,000 clones in the sample, 74% were seen once. The specimen was PBMCs. The chain is built from TRBV9 and TRBJ1-3; D is ambiguous. The sequence was collected from a woman aged 35 to 49 in good health and CMV-seropositive. The CDR3 reads CASRGAGNTIYF. The CDR3 DNA follows: TGTGCCAGCAGAGGAGCTGGAAACACCATATATTTT.